This T cell receptor beta chain was identified during a study of metastatic and nonmetastatic thyroid tumors (TCRdb year 2020). Concerning the study at large: Repertoires were compared across peripheral blood and tumor or nodule tissue samples from malignant and benign thyroid patients.

Preparation of the library involved PCR. TCRdb shows the sequencer as Illumina HiSeq 4000. The TCR beta-chain CDR3 region of each patient was profiled by high-throughput sequencing. The authors processed their data as follows. Drawing on CDR3 differences between clinicopathological groups, the researchers built a classifier meant to tell apart patients with distant-metastatic papillary thyroid cancer. Repertoire diversity was assessed with the Shannon index, and tumor-blood repertoire similarity with the Morisita-Horn index. Starting from the raw public reads, TCRdb applied fastp trimming at Q25, assembled clones with MiXCR and retained in-frame beta chains. What appears here as the V and J calls and clone size reflects TCRdb's work, not the paper's. Within this sample are approximately 30,000 clones, with 15% to 20% of them counted one time only. Of the sample, 4.7% is held by the ten largest clones.

The investigation overall reported the following: In both blood and tumor samples, TCR beta diversity was reported to be significantly higher in malignant tumors than in benign nodules.

This clone was counted only a few times. Its recognized antigen is unknown. Per-nucleotide qualities are absent, and no much larger clonotype sits a single base away. Looking up the germline V gene (reference sequence) yields CDR1 MNHEY and CDR2 SMNVEV. The CDR3 goes from the cysteine to the phenylalanine over 16 residues. Only the CDR3 region is kept as DNA, spanning 48 bases read in frame from base 1. V loses 4 bases, J loses 10 bases, and the germline ends lie 23 bases apart. Before undergoing thyroid surgery, none of the patients had been given any kind of treatment. Using T-cell receptor beta sequencing, the researchers looked back retrospectively at clinical samples from patients, gathered between about 2011 and 2018.

The chain couples TRBV27 to TRBJ2-1; TRBD2 might be the D gene, on 6 matching bases. The sample was blood. The source is a female donor with papillary thyroid cancer or a benign thyroid nodule (not recorded which). Some clones in this sample may be carry-over from other donors' samples. The CDR3 protein sequence reads: CASSYSGPDGGGEQFF. The bases read TGTGCCAGCAGTTACTCGGGTCCCGACGGGGGTGGCGAGCAGTTCTTC.